The 10 T cell receptor beta chains in this list originate from one sample, sequenced in a study of T cell responses to AZD1222 COVID-19 vaccine. Clones were sequenced by immunoSEQ multiplex PCR, and TCRdb holds only the in-frame ones, with some missing. In the table there are some 160,000 clones, about 83% of which are singletons. This specimen consisted of peripheral blood, obtained 28 days after the second AZD1222 dose. Receptors were obtained from an adult who received the AZD1222 COVID-19 vaccine.

This chain joins TRBV19 and TRBJ2-2; D call uncertain. V lost 5 bases to trimming and J lost 4 bases, with 2 bases between them. The CDR3 extends over 11 amino acids. The germline gives CDR1 LNHDA, CDR2 SQIVND (reference sequence). CDR3 amino acids: CASSRTGELFF. CDR3 bases: TGTGCCAGTAGTCGCACCGGGGAGCTGTTTTTT.

The chain links TRBV6-6 to TRBJ2-7; D not certain. V was clipped by 9 bases and J by 5 bases, with 26 bases between them. The CDR3 is 16 amino acids. CDR1 MNHNY and CDR2 SVGAGI come from the germline V gene (reference sequence). This chain's CDR3 is CASSPGPDPGGNEQYF. The CDR3, as DNA: TGTGCCAGTTCCCCCGGCCCCGACCCAGGTGGAAACGAGCAGTACTTC.

This clone was picked up one time. The chain couples TRBV27 to TRBJ1-5, with TRBD1 matching 8 bases. From germline, CDR1 is MNHEY and CDR2 SMNVEV (reference sequence). This CDR3 has 17 residues. Germline trimming cut 6 bases from V and 1 base from J; bases unmatched to any gene: 11. CDR3 in DNA: TGTGCCAGCAGAGACGGACAGGGCCGTCGAAGCAATCAGCCCCAGCATTTT. Translated, it gives CASRDGQGRRSNQPQHF.

For this clone: At one boundary the junction diverges from the germline segment, which might be a read error. This chain connects TRBV11-2 to TRBJ1-2, with 7 bases fitting TRBD1. Germline CDR1 is SGHAT and CDR2 is FQNNGV. This CDR3 is built from 12 residues. The chain's CDR3 is CASSLIQGDLPF. The CDR3 bases are TGTGCCAGCAGCTTAATCCAGGGGGACCTCCCCTTC.

V usage is TRBV10-2 and J usage is TRBJ2-3; perhaps TRBD2 as D (5 bases). CDR1 is WSHSY, CDR2 SAAADI, per germline. The length of the CDR3 is 14 residues. V shed 8 bases and J shed 5 bases, with 17 bases lying between them. In DNA, the CDR3 is TGCGCCAGCTGCCGACTACACGGAGGAGATACGCAGTATTTT. The encoded protein is CASCRLHGGDTQYF.

CDR3 DNA: TGTGCCAGCAGCGCCGGCCACTCCTACGAGCAGTACTTC. Protein product: CASSAGHSYEQYF. This chain joins TRBV5-4 and TRBJ2-7; D remains unclear. Looked up from germline, CDR1 is SGHNT and CDR2 is YYREEE (reference sequence). The CDR3 runs 13 residues. V was cut by 4 bases and J by 0 bases, with 8 bases left in between.

This clone is a singleton in its sample. The chain has TRBV7-2 and TRBJ1-1, with D perhaps matching TRBD1 (5 bases). V was clipped by 0 bases and J by 8 bases, with 10 bases between them. The CDR3 runs to 13 residues. Germline lookup yields CDR1 SGHTA and CDR2 FQGNSA. The CDR3 protein is CASSLALGGEAFF. CDR3 bases: TGTGCCAGCAGCTTAGCGCTTGGGGGGGAAGCTTTCTTT.

V usage is TRBV4-2 and J usage is TRBJ2-1; D tentatively reads TRBD1 or TRBD2 (5 bases each). V was cut by 6 bases and J by 0 bases, with 21 bases left in between. Germline loops: CDR1 LGHNA, CDR2 YNFKEQ. CDR3 size: 18 residues. CDR3 residues: CASSRGGGGDSSYNEQFF. CDR3 DNA sequence: TGTGCCAGCAGTCGAGGAGGAGGCGGTGACAGCTCCTACAATGAGCAGTTCTTC.

The gene calls are TRBV5-6 and TRBJ2-7; the match to TRBD2 covers 9 bases. CDR3 length: 17 residues. V shed 1 base and J 3 bases; nucleotides not matched to a gene: 11. Germline-derived CDR1 and CDR2 are SGHDT and YYEEEE. The CDR3 sequence is CASSLPPWGSGGYEQYF. The CDR3 DNA reads as TGTGCCAGCAGCTTGCCGCCGTGGGGTAGCGGGGGCTACGAGCAGTACTTC.

This chain links TRBV20-1 with TRBJ1-5; TRBD1 matches at 11 bases. Germline trimming cut 3 bases from V and 5 bases from J; bases unmatched to any gene: 9. The CDR3 extends over 16 amino acids. Germline V gene data show CDR1 as DFQATT and CDR2 as SNEGSKA (reference sequence). The CDR3 is CSASRLRTGGDQPQHF. The CDR3 DNA is TGCAGTGCTAGTAGGTTAAGGACAGGGGGCGATCAGCCCCAGCATTTT.